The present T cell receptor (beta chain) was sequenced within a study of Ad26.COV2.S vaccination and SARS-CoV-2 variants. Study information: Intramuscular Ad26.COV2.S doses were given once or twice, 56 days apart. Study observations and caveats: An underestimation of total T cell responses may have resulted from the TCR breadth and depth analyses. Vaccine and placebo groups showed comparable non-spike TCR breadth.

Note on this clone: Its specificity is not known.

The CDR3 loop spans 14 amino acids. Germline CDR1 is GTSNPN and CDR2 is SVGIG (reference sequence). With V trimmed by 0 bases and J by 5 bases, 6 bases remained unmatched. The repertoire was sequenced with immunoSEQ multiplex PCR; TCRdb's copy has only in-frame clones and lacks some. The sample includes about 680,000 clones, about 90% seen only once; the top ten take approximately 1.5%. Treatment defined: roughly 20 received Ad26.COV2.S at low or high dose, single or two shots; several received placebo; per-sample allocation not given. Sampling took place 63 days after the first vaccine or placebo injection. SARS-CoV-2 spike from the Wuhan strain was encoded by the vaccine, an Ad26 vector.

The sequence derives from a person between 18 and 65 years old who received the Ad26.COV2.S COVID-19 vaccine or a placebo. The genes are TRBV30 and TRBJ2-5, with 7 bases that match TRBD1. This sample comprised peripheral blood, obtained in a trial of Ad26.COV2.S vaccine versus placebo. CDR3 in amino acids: CAWSVLVQGETQYF. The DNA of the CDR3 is TGTGCCTGGAGTGTACTGGTACAGGGGGAGACCCAGTACTTC.